The 20 T cell receptor beta chains reported below all come from one sample, sequenced in a study of T cells after yellow fever vaccination. One entry per CDR3 protein, called by TCRdb with MiXCR from the 5' RACE reads. Of roughly 260,000 distinct CDR3 sequences in the sample, approximately 12% were seen once. Sequencing used CD4+ T cells sorted from PBMCs, obtained 45 days after the yellow fever booster vaccination. The receptors were gathered from a man aged 25-40 years who received the YFV17D yellow fever vaccine.

This clonotype showed up just a few times. The J gene is TRBJ2-2, the V gene TRBV19; no clear D gene. Germline V gene sequence: CDR1 LNHDA, CDR2 SQIVND (reference sequence). The CDR3 has 16 residues. V dropped 5 bases and J dropped 0 bases, with 13 bases sitting between them. CDR3 nucleotides: TGTGCCAGTAGTCCCACCTGGGGATCGAACACCGGGGAGCTGTTTTTT. Translating gives CASSPTWGSNTGELFF.

J is TRBJ1-5 and V is TRBV29-1; D not resolved. Germline values: CDR1 SQVTM, CDR2 ANQGSEA. The CDR3 consists of 12 residues. Trimming took off 5 bases at V and 0 bases at J, with 5 bases between the two ends. This CDR3 is CSVSTSNQPQHF. The CDR3 bases are TGCAGCGTTTCCACTAGCAATCAGCCCCAGCATTTT. Drawing the rest from reference TRBV29-1 and TRBJ1-5, the complete variable domain is SAVISQKPSRDICQRGTSLTIQCQVDSQVTMMFWYRQQPGQSLTLIATANQGSEATYESGFVIDKFPISRPNLTFSTLTVSNMSPEDSSIYLCSVSTSNQPQHFGDGTRLSIL.

V and J are TRBV7-3 and TRBJ2-2, with D perhaps matching TRBD2 (6 bases). Germline V gene lookup returns CDR1 SGHTA and CDR2 FQGTGA. Trimming shortened V by 2 bases and J by 10 bases, and 20 bases separated the two germline ends. The CDR3 consists of 16 residues. The CDR3 bases are TGTGCCAGCAGCTTAGGGGGGACGCTCAATAAGGAGGAGCTGTTTTTT. This sequence encodes CASSLGGTLNKEELFF.

This clonotype appeared a few times. The chain couples TRBV5-1 to TRBJ2-1; TRBD1 matches 12 bases. This CDR3 contains 17 residues. Losses at the gene ends were 4 bases for V and 9 bases for J; bases not matched to a gene: 14. Germline V CDR1 and CDR2: SGHRS, YFSETQ. CDR3 amino acids: CASSRSPGQGAPVEQFF. Here the CDR3 DNA reads TGCGCCAGCAGCAGAAGCCCGGGACAGGGGGCGCCGGTTGAGCAGTTCTTC.

This sequence joins TRBV15 and TRBJ2-3; 11 bases align to TRBD2. The germline gives CDR1 LNHNV, CDR2 YYDKDF (reference sequence). J lost 5 bases, V lost 9 bases, and 10 bases had no gene match. The CDR3 covers 15 residues. As DNA, the CDR3 is TGTGCCACAAACCTAGCGGGAGGCCGGGGAGATACGCAGTATTTT. It codes for CATNLAGGRGDTQYF. Variable domain in full (rest from reference TRBV15 and TRBJ2-3): DAMVIQNPRYQVTQFGKPVTLSCSQTLNHNVMYWYQQKSSQAPKLLFHYYDKDFNNEADTPDNFQSRRPNTSFCFLDIRSPGLGDTAMYLCATNLAGGRGDTQYFGPGTRLTVL.

This clonotype was recorded a few times. V is TRBV29-1 and J is TRBJ2-3; no definite D call. Between the trimmed V and J ends, which lost 8 bases and 6 bases, there was a span of 9 bases. The CDR3 covers 10 residues. CDR1 is SQVTM and CDR2 is ANQGSEA in the germline V gene. The CDR3 DNA is TGCAGCATTTCTCAGGATACGCAGTATTTT. Its protein is CSISQDTQYF.

The CDR3 DNA is TGTGCCAGCAGCTACCTGGCATCTCGGGAGACCCAGTACTTC. This gives the protein CASSYLASRETQYF. The rearrangement uses TRBV7-9 and TRBJ2-5; D is undetermined. The germline gives CDR1 SEHNR, CDR2 FQNEAQ (reference sequence). Trimming shortened V by 4 bases and J by 5 bases, and 14 bases separated the two germline ends. The CDR3 covers 14 residues. The full variable domain, with the rest looked up from reference TRBV7-9 and TRBJ2-5, is DTGVSQNPRHKITKRGQNVTFRCDPISEHNRLYWYRQTLGQGPEFLTYFQNEAQLEKSRLLSDRFSAERPKGSFSTLEIQRTEQGDSAMYLCASSYLASRETQYFGPGTRLLVL.

The chain joins TRBV6-5 to TRBJ1-4; D unclear. The CDR3 is 10 amino acids. The germline V gene has CDR1 MNHEY and CDR2 SVGAGI. The V end was cut by 8 bases, the J end by 9 bases, with 7 bases between. DNA of the CDR3: TGTGCCAGCTCTTTCCAAAAACTGTTTTTT. It specifies CASSFQKLFF.

Concerning this clonotype: One end of the junction fails to match germline, which may point to a read error. The genes are TRBV3-1 and TRBJ2-6; 7 nucleotides align to TRBD1. CDR1 LGHDT and CDR2 YNNKEL come from the germline V gene (reference sequence). CDR3 length: 17 amino acids. This chain's CDR3 is CPSSQNRGTSGANVLTF. CDR3 in DNA: TGTCCCAGCAGCCAAAACAGGGGAACTTCTGGGGCCAACGTCCTGACTTTC. The full variable domain, completed using reference TRBV3-1 and TRBJ2-6, is DTAVSQTPKYLVTQMGNDKSIKCEQNLGHDTMYWYKQDSKKFLKIMFSYNNKELIINETVPNRFSPKSPDKAHLNLHINSLELGDSAVYFCPSSQNRGTSGANVLTFGAGSRLTVL.

The chain combines TRBV5-1 with TRBJ2-1; D unresolved. The CDR3 has 13 amino acids. Germline CDR1 reads SGHRS; CDR2 reads YFSETQ. V lost 6 bases, J lost 0 bases, and 7 bases lay in between. For the CDR3, the DNA is TGCGCCAGCAAAAATCCCTCCTACAATGAGCAGTTCTTC. Protein: CASKNPSYNEQFF. The entire variable domain, with the rest obtained from reference TRBV5-1 and TRBJ2-1, is as follows: KAGVTQTPRYLIKTRGQQVTLSCSPISGHRSVSWYQQTPGQGLQFLFEYFSETQRNKGNFPGRFSGRQFSNSRSEMNVSTLELGDSALYLCASKNPSYNEQFFGPGTRLTVL.

This chain connects TRBV3-1 to TRBJ2-2; D perhaps matches TRBD1 (6 bases). Germline assignment: CDR1 LGHDT and CDR2 YNNKEL (reference sequence). Trimming cost V 1 base and J 5 bases, with 14 bases left between them. The CDR3 is 16 amino acids. CDR3 sequence: CASSQGGLARTGELFF. For the CDR3, the DNA is TGTGCCAGCAGCCAAGGGGGGCTAGCTCGAACCGGGGAGCTGTTTTTT.

This clonotype has more than one count but fewer than ten. This sequence joins TRBV7-8 and TRBJ2-3; D possibly corresponds to TRBD2 (5 bases). The CDR3 is made up of 14 amino acids. V lost 4 bases to trimming and J lost 5 bases, with 13 bases between them. Per germline, CDR1 SGHVS and CDR2 FQNEAQ. The CDR3 nucleotides are TGTGCCAGCAGCTCCCGCGGGCCAGGAGATACGCAGTATTTT. Its protein product is CASSSRGPGDTQYF. Complete variable domain (other parts from reference TRBV7-8 and TRBJ2-3): GAGVSQSPRYKVAKRGQDVALRCDPISGHVSLFWYQQALGQGPEFLTYFQNEAQLDKSGLPSDRFFAERPEGSVSTLKIQRTQQEDSAVYLCASSSRGPGDTQYFGPGTRLTVL.

The chain uses TRBV7-6 and TRBJ2-7; tentatively, D is TRBD1 (5 bases). This CDR3 comprises 14 residues. V shed 3 bases and J shed 0 bases, with 9 bases lying between them. The germline gives CDR1 SGHVS, CDR2 FNYEAQ. CDR3: CASSLRQSSYEQYF. The CDR3 DNA reads TGTGCCAGCAGCTTGAGACAGAGCTCCTACGAGCAGTACTTC.

This clonotype was counted only a few times. The chain employs TRBV27 and TRBJ2-1; 13 nucleotides align to TRBD2. The germline V gene has CDR1 MNHEY and CDR2 SMNVEV (reference sequence). This CDR3 has 15 amino acids. Trimming cost V 6 bases and J 7 bases; bases outside gene matches: 6. The CDR3 nucleotides read TGTGCCAGCAGAATCGGACTAGCGGGAGAAAATGAGCAGTTCTTC. Amino acids: CASRIGLAGENEQFF.

This clonotype has only a few counts. The V gene is TRBV7-2, the J gene TRBJ2-7; D is unresolved. Germline lookup yields CDR1 SGHTA and CDR2 FQGNSA. With 1 base removed from V and 2 bases from J, the gap between germline ends came to 9 bases. The length of the CDR3 is 14 residues. CDR3 residues: CASSLDWSTYEQYF. CDR3 bases: TGTGCCAGCAGCTTAGATTGGTCAACCTACGAGCAGTACTTC.

As to this clonotype: The junction departs from germline at one end; a sequencing error may be responsible. The chain employs TRBV12-3 or TRBV12-4 and TRBJ1-5, with no clear D. This CDR3 spans 12 amino acids. The CDR3 DNA reads TGTGCCAGCAGTTTAGCTGAGCAGCCTCAGCATTTT. It encodes CASSLAEQPQHF.

The table lists this clonotype with a few counts. The chain employs TRBV5-1 and TRBJ2-7, with 8 bases fitting TRBD1. The CDR3 is made up of 15 amino acids. With 2 bases clipped from V and 2 bases from J, the junction kept 6 bases outside the gene matches. The germline V gene has CDR1 SGHRS and CDR2 YFSETQ. CDR3 region: CASSFDRGHPYEQYF. CDR3 nucleotides: TGCGCCAGCAGCTTCGACAGGGGCCACCCCTACGAGCAGTACTTC. The full variable domain, its missing parts supplied by reference TRBV5-1 and TRBJ2-7, is KAGVTQTPRYLIKTRGQQVTLSCSPISGHRSVSWYQQTPGQGLQFLFEYFSETQRNKGNFPGRFSGRQFSNSRSEMNVSTLELGDSALYLCASSFDRGHPYEQYFGPGTRLTVT.

This clonotype was seen many times. The CDR3 loop is CASSSQGREQYF. The CDR3 nucleotides read TGTGCCAGCAGTTCCCAGGGACGCGAGCAGTACTTC. The rearrangement joins TRBV6-5 to TRBJ2-7; D is possibly TRBD1 or TRBD2 (5 bases each). V was clipped by 4 bases and J by 6 bases, with 10 bases between them. CDR3 length: 12 residues. CDR1 and CDR2 (germline): MNHEY, SVGAGI.

The V and J genes are TRBV7-2 and TRBJ2-7, with D possibly TRBD2 on 5 matching bases. This CDR3 contains 15 residues. The germline V and J ends were trimmed by 5 bases and 2 bases, with 16 bases remaining between them. Germline values: CDR1 SGHTA, CDR2 FQGNSA. The CDR3 coding sequence is TGTGCCAGCAGCCCTACCCTAGACGGGACCTACGAGCAGTACTTC. It yields the protein CASSPTLDGTYEQYF.

Only a few counts were recorded for this clonotype. The CDR3 DNA follows: TGCAGCGGCCAGGGGGGGACCGGGGAGCTGTTTTTT. As protein: CSGQGGTGELFF. The chain carries TRBV20-1 and TRBJ2-2; D is perhaps TRBD1 or TRBD2 (7 bases each). Germline CDR1 DFQATT, CDR2 SNEGSKA (reference sequence). This CDR3 is built from 12 residues.